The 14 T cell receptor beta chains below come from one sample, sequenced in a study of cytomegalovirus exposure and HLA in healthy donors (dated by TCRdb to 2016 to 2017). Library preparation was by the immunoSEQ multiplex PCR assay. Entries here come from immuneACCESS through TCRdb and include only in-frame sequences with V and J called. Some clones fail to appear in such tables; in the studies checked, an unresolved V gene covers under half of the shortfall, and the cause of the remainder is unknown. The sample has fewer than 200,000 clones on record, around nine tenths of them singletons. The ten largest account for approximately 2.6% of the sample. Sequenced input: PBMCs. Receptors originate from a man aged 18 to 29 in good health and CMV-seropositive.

The CDR3 DNA sequence: TGTGCCAGCAGCTTGTGGACTGCCGTAGCGGGGGGCACAGATACGCAGTATTTT. Protein product: CASSLWTAVAGGTDTQYF. V is TRBV5-4 and J is TRBJ2-3; TRBD2 matches 9 bases. V lost 1 base to trimming and J lost 1 base; unmatched junction nucleotides: 10. CDR3 length equals 18 residues. The germline V gene encodes CDR1 SGHNT and CDR2 YYREEE (reference sequence).

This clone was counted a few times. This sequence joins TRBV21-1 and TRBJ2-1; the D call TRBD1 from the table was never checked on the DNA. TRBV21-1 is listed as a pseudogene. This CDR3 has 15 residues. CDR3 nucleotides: TGTGCCAGCAGCAAGACAGGGGGCCCCTACAATGAGCAGTTCTTC. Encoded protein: CASSKTGGPYNEQFF.

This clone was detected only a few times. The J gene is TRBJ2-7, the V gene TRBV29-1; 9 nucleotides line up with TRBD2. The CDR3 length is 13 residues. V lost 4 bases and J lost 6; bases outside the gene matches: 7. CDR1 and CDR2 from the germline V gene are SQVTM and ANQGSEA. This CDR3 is CSVGGGRGGEQYF. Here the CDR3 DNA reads TGCAGCGTTGGGGGCGGGAGGGGAGGCGAGCAGTACTTC.

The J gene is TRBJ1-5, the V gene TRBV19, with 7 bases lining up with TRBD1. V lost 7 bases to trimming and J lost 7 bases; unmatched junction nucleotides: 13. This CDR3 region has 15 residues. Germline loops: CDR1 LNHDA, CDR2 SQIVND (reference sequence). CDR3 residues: CASKIDSDRWQPQHF. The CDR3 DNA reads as TGTGCCAGTAAAATCGACTCGGACAGGTGGCAGCCCCAGCATTTT.

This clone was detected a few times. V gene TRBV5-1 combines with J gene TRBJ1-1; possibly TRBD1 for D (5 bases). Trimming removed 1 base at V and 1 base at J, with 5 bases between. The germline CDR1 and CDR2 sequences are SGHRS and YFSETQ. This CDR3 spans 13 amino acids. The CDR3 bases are TGCGCCAGCAGCTTGAGGGGGAACACTGAAGCTTTCTTT. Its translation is CASSLRGNTEAFF.

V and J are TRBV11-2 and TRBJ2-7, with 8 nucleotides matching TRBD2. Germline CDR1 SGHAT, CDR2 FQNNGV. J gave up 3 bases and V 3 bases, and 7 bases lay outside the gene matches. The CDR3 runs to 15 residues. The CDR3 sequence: CASSLGTSPFYEQYF. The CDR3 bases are TGTGCCAGCAGCTTGGGGACTAGTCCATTCTACGAGCAGTACTTC.

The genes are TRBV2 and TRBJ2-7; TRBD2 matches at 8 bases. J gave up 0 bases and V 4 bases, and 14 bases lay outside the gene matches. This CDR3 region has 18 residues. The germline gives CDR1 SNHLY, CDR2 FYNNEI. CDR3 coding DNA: TGTGCCAGCAGTGTATCCTCCTCCTTCGGGGGGGTCTCCTACGAGCAGTACTTC. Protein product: CASSVSSSFGGVSYEQYF.

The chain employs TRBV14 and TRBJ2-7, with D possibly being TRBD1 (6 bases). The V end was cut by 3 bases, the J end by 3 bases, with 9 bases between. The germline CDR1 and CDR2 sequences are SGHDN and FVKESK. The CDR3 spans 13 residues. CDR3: CASSQLDSYEQYF. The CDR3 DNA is TGTGCCAGCAGCCAGCTGGACAGCTACGAGCAGTACTTC. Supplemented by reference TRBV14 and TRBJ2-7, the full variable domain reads EAGVTQFPSHSVIEKGQTVTLRCDPISGHDNLYWYRRVMGKEIKFLLHFVKESKQDESGMPNNRFLAERTGGTYSTLKVQPAELEDSGVYFCASSQLDSYEQYFGPGTRLTVT.

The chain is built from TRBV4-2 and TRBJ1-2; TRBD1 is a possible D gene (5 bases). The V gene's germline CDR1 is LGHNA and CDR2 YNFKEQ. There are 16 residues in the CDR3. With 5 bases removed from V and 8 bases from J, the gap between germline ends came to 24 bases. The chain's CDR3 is CASSSTPGSGSSGYTF. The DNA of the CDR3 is TGTGCCAGCAGCTCGACTCCAGGGTCCGGGTCGTCCGGCTACACCTTC.

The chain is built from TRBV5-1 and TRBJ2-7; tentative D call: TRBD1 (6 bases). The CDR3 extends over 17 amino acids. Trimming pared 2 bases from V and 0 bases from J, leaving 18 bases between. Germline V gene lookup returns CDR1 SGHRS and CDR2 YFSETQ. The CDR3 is CASSLYPRDTSSYEQYF. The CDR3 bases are TGCGCCAGCAGCTTATACCCCCGGGACACAAGCTCCTACGAGCAGTACTTC.

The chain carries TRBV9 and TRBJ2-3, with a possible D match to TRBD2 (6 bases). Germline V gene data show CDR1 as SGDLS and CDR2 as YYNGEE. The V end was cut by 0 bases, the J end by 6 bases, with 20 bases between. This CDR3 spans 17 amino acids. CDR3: CASSVGVSGHGWDTQYF. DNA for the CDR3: TGTGCCAGCAGCGTAGGCGTTAGCGGTCACGGGTGGGATACGCAGTATTTT.

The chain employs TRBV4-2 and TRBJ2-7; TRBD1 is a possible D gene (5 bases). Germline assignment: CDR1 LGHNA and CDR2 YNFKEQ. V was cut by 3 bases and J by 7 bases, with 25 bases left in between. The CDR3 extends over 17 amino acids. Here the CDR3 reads CASSQSSDIGSPREQYF. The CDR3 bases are TGTGCCAGCAGCCAGTCGTCGGACATCGGGTCGCCTCGTGAGCAGTACTTC.

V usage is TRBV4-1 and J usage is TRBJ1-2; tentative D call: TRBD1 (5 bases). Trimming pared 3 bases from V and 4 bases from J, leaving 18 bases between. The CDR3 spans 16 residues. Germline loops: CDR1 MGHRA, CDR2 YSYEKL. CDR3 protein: CASSHPGGGAIYGYTF. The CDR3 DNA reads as TGCGCCAGCAGCCACCCGGGGGGGGGAGCTATCTATGGCTACACCTTC.

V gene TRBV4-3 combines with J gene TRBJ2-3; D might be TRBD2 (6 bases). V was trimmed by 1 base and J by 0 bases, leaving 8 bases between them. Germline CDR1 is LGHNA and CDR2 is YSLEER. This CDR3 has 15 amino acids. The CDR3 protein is CASSQAGTSTDTQYF. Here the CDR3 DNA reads TGCGCCAGCAGCCAAGCAGGGACTAGCACAGATACGCAGTATTTT.